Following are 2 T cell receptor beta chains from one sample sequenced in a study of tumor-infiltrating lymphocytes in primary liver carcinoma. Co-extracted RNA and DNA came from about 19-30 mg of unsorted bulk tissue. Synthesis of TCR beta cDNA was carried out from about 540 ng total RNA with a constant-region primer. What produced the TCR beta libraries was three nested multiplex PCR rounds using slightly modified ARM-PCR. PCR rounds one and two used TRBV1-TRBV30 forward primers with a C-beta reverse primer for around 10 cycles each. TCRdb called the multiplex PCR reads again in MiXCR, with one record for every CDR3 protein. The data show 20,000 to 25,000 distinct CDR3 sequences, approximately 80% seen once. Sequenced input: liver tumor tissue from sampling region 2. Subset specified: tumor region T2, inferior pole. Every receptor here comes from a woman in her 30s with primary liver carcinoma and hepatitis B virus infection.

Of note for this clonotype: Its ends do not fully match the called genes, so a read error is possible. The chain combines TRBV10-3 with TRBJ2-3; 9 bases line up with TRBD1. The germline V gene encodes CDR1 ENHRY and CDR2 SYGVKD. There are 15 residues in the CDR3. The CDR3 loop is CAISEPWTGADTQYF. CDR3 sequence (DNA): TGTGCCATCAGTGAACCCTGGACAGGGGCCGACACGCAGTACTTT.

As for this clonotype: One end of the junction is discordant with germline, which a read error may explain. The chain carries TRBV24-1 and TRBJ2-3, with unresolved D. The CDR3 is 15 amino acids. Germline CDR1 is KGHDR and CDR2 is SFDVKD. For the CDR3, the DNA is TGTTCCACCAGTGGGAAGACACTCCCATCAGATACGCAGTATTTT. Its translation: CSTSGKTLPSDTQYF.